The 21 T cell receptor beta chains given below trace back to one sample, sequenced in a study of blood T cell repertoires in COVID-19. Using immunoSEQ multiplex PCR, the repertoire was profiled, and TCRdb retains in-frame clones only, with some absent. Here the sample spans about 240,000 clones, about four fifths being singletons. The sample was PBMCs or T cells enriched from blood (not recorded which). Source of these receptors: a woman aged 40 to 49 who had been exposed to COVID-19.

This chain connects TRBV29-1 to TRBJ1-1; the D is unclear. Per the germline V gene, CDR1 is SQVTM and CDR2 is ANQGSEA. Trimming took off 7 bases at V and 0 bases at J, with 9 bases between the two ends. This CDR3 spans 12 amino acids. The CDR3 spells CSADTLNTEAFF. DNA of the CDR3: TGCAGCGCCGACACGCTGAACACTGAAGCTTTCTTT.

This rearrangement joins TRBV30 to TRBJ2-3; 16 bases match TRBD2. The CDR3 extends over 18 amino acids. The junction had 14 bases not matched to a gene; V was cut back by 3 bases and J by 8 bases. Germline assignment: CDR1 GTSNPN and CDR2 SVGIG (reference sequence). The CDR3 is CAWSSHSGLAGGLGTQYF. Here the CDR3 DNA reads TGTGCCTGGAGCTCCCACTCGGGACTAGCGGGGGGGCTAGGTACGCAGTATTTT.

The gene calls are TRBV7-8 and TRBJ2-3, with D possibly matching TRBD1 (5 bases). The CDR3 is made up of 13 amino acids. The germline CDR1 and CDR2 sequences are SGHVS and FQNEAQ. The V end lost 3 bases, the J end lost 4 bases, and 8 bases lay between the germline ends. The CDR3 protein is CASSLKGPDTQYF. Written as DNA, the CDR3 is TGTGCCAGCAGCTTGAAGGGGCCAGATACGCAGTATTTT. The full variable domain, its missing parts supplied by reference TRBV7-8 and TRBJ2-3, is GAGVSQSPRYKVAKRGQDVALRCDPISGHVSLFWYQQALGQGPEFLTYFQNEAQLDKSGLPSDRFFAERPEGSVSTLKIQRTQQEDSAVYLCASSLKGPDTQYFGPGTRLTVL.

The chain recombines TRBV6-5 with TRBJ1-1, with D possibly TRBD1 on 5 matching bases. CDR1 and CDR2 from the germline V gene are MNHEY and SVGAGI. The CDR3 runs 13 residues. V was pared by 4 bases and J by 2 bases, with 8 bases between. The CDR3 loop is CASSWGVNTEAFF. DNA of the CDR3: TGTGCCAGCAGTTGGGGGGTTAACACTGAAGCTTTCTTT.

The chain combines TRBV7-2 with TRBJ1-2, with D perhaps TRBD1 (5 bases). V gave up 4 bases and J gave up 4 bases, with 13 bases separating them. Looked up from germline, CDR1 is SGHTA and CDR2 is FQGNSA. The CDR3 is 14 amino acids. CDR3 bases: TGTGCCAGCAGCTCAGACAGATATTCCTATGGCTACACCTTC. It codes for CASSSDRYSYGYTF.

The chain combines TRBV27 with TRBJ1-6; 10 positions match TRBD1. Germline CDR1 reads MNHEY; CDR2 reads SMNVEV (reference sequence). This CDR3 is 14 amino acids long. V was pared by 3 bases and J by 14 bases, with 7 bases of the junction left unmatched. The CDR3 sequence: CASSFGQGVGTLHF. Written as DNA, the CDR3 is TGTGCCAGCAGTTTCGGACAGGGGGTCGGGACCCTCCACTTT.

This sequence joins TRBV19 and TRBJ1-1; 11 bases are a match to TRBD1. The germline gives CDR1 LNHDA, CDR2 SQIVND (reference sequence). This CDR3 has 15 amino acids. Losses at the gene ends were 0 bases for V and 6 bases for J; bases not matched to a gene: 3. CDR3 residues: CASSIEPGQGAEAFF. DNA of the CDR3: TGTGCCAGTAGTATAGAACCGGGACAGGGGGCTGAAGCTTTCTTT. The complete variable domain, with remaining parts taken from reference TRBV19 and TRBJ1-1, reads DGGITQSPKYLFRKEGQNVTLSCEQNLNHDAMYWYRQDPGQGLRLIYYSQIVNDFQKGDIAEGYSVSREKKESFPLTVTSAQKNPTAFYLCASSIEPGQGAEAFFGQGTRLTVV.

The CDR3 region is CASSGQGAFTEAFF. The DNA for the CDR3 is TGTGCCAGTAGTGGACAGGGGGCTTTCACTGAAGCTTTCTTT. This chain links TRBV19 with TRBJ1-1; TRBD1 aligns across 11 bases. CDR1 and CDR2 (germline): LNHDA, SQIVND (reference sequence). This CDR3 is built from 14 residues. Trimming cost V 5 bases and J 4 bases; bases outside gene matches: 3.

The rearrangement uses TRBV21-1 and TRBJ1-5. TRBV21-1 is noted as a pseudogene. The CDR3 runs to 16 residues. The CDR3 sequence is CASSKVTTRGNQPQHF. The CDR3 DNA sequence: TGTGCCAGCAGCAAAGTCACCACGCGCGGCAATCAGCCCCAGCATTTT.

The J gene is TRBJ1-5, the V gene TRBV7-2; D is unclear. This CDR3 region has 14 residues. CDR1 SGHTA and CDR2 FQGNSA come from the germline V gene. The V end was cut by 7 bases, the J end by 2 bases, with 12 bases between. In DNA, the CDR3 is TGTGCCAGCATCCAGTCCGGAGGCAATCAGCCCCAGCATTTT. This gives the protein CASIQSGGNQPQHF.

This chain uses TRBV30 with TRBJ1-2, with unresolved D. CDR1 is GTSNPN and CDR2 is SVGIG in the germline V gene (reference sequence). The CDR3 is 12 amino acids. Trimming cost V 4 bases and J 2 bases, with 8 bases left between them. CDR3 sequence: CAWTAGNYGYTF. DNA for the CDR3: TGTGCCTGGACGGCGGGGAACTATGGCTACACCTTC.

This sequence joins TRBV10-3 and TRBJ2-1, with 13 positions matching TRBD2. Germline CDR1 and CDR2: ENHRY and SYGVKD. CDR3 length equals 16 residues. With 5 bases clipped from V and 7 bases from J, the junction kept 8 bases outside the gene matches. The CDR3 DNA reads TGTGCCATCAGTTACAAGACTAGCGGGGGGAAGAATGAGCAGTTCTTC. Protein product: CAISYKTSGGKNEQFF.

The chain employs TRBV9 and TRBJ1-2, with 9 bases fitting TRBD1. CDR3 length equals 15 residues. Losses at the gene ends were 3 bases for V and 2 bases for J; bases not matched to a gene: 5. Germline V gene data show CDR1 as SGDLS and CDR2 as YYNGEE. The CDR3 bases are TGTGCCAGCAGCGCCTCCGGGACAGGGAACTATGGCTACACCTTC. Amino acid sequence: CASSASGTGNYGYTF.

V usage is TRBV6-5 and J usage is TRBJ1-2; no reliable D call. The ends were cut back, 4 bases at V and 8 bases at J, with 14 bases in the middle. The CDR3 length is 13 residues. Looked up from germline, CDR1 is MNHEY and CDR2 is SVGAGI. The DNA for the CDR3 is TGTGCCAGCAGTTTGCGGAAATCCCGGGGCTACACCTTC. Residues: CASSLRKSRGYTF.

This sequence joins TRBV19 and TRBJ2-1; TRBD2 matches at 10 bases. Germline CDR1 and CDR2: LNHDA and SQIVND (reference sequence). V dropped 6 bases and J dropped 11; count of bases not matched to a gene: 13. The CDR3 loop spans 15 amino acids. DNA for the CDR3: TGTGCCAGTAGCCCAGGGGTGGTAGCGGGGGGACAGCAGTTCTTC. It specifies CASSPGVVAGGQQFF.

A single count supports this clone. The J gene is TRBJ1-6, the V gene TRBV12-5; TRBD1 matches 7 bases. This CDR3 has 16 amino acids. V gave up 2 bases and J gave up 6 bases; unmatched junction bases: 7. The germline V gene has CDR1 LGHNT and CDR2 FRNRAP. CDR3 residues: CASGLWGQMINSPLHF. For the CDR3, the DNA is TGTGCTAGTGGTTTGTGGGGACAGATGATTAATTCACCCCTCCACTTT.

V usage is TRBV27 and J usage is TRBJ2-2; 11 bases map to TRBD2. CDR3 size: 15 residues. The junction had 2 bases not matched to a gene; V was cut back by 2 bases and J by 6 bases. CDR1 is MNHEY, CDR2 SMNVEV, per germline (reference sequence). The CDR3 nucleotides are TGTGCCAGCAGTTTAGTAGCGGGGGGGCCCGGGGAGCTGTTTTTT. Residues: CASSLVAGGPGELFF.

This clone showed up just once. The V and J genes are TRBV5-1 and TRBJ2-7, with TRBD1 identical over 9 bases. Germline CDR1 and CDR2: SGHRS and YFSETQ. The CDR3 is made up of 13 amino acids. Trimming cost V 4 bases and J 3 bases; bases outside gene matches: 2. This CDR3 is CASSMGQGYEQYF. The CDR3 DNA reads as TGCGCCAGCAGCATGGGACAGGGCTACGAGCAGTACTTC.

This chain's CDR3 is CASSPFEAGLTDTQYF. CDR3 nucleotide sequence: TGTGCCAGCAGCCCTTTCGAAGCGGGCCTAACAGATACGCAGTATTTT. The chain couples TRBV6-2 or TRBV6-3 to TRBJ2-3; the D gene is possibly TRBD2 (6 bases). Trimming stripped 6 bases from V and 3 bases from J, with 19 bases between. There are 16 residues in the CDR3. Germline CDR1 MNHEY, CDR2 SVGEGT.

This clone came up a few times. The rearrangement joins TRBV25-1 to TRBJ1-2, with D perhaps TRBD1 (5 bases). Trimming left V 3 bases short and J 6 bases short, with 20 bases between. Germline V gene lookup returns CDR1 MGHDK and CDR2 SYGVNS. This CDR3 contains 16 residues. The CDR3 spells CASSDVTGEYSDGYTF. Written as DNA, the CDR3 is TGTGCCAGCAGTGATGTCACGGGGGAGTATTCGGATGGCTACACCTTC.

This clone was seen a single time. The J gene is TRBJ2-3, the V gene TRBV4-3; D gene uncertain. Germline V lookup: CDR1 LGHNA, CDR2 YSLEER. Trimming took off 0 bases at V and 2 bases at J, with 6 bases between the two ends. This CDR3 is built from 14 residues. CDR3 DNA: TGCGCCAGCAGCCAAGATATCCCCACAGATACGCAGTATTTT. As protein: CASSQDIPTDTQYF.